The 27 T cell receptor beta chains below were found in one sample sequenced in a study of T cell responses to AZD1222 COVID-19 vaccine. Sequencing used immunoSEQ multiplex PCR; TCRdb keeps in-frame clones, though not all of them. The sample has more than 95,000 clones, more than 75% seen once. This specimen was peripheral blood, taken 28 days after the second dose of the MenACWY control vaccine. The receptors here all came from an adult who received the MenACWY meningococcal vaccine as a control.

The rearrangement links TRBV3-1 (or the pseudogene TRBV3-2) to TRBJ2-7; TRBD2 matches at 9 bases. Germline CDR1 reads LGHDT; CDR2 reads YNNKEL (reference sequence). The CDR3 length is 14 residues. The V and J ends lost 1 base and 6 bases, in that order; junction bases with no gene match: 4. The CDR3 loop is CASSQGLAGSEQYF. In nucleotides, the CDR3 is TGTGCCAGCAGCCAAGGGCTAGCGGGGTCCGAGCAGTACTTC.

This clone has just one count. V is TRBV24-1 and J is TRBJ2-3; 10 nucleotides line up with TRBD2. This CDR3 spans 14 amino acids. Germline values: CDR1 KGHDR, CDR2 SFDVKD. J lost 6 bases, V lost 3 bases, and 2 bases had no gene match. DNA of the CDR3: TGTGCCACCAGTGATGTGACTAGCGGGGATACGCAGTATTTT. Protein product: CATSDVTSGDTQYF.

The rearrangement uses TRBV24-1 and TRBJ1-2; D gene ambiguous. CDR1 is KGHDR, CDR2 SFDVKD, per germline. V was shortened by 10 bases and J by 4 bases, with 12 bases between the two germline ends. The CDR3 runs 12 residues. This chain's CDR3 is CATSTAAYGYTF. Here the CDR3 DNA reads TGTGCCACTAGCACAGCGGCCTATGGCTACACCTTC.

This clone was seen just once. The V call is TRBV5-1, the J call TRBJ2-7, with D possibly TRBD2 on 5 matching bases. Germline assignment: CDR1 SGHRS and CDR2 YFSETQ. V lost 0 bases and J lost 0, with 10 bases in between. CDR3 length: 15 residues. The CDR3 DNA sequence: TGCGCCAGCAGCTTGGCCGGCGGAGGCTCCTACGAGCAGTACTTC. Protein sequence: CASSLAGGGSYEQYF.

This chain connects TRBV29-1 to TRBJ1-5; the match to TRBD1 covers 8 bases. The V segment lost 7 bases and the J segment 2 bases; nucleotides outside the gene matches: 7. CDR1 SQVTM and CDR2 ANQGSEA come from the germline V gene. CDR3 length equals 14 residues. The chain's CDR3 is CSADEDRGNQPQHF. Here the CDR3 DNA reads TGCAGCGCTGACGAGGACAGGGGCAATCAGCCCCAGCATTTT. Using reference TRBV29-1 and TRBJ1-5 for the parts outside the CDR3, the full variable domain is SAVISQKPSRDICQRGTSLTIQCQVDSQVTMMFWYRQQPGQSLTLIATANQGSEATYESGFVIDKFPISRPNLTFSTLTVSNMSPEDSSIYLCSADEDRGNQPQHFGDGTRLSIL.

The chain is built from TRBV7-2 and TRBJ1-5, with D uncertain. V was clipped by 3 bases and J by 6 bases, with 18 bases between them. The CDR3 has 16 amino acids. Germline V gives CDR1 SGHTA, CDR2 FQGNSA. In DNA, the CDR3 is TGTGCCAGCAGCTTGGGTCAGCCCGGTTTGGGTCAGCCCCAGCATTTT. Protein product: CASSLGQPGLGQPQHF.

This clone was seen a single time. The CDR3 nucleotides read TGTGCCAGTAGCCCCGGGACAGGAGCATACGAGCAGTACTTC. Amino acid sequence: CASSPGTGAYEQYF. The chain has TRBV19 and TRBJ2-7, with 8 bases fitting TRBD1. Germline CDR1 reads LNHDA; CDR2 reads SQIVND (reference sequence). The CDR3 runs to 14 residues. The V and J ends lost 6 bases and 4 bases, in that order; junction bases with no gene match: 8. Looking up the rest from reference TRBV19 and TRBJ2-7 gives the full variable domain: DGGITQSPKYLFRKEGQNVTLSCEQNLNHDAMYWYRQDPGQGLRLIYYSQIVNDFQKGDIAEGYSVSREKKESFPLTVTSAQKNPTAFYLCASSPGTGAYEQYFGPGTRLTVT.

The chain recombines TRBV27 with TRBJ2-2, with D possibly called TRBD1 or TRBD2 (5 bases each). CDR3 length equals 17 residues. The V gene lost 8 bases and the J gene lost 4 bases, with 23 bases spanning the gap. Germline-derived CDR1 and CDR2 are MNHEY and SMNVEV (reference sequence). This CDR3 reads CASHSAFFGASTGELFF. In nucleotides, the CDR3 is TGTGCCAGCCATTCAGCATTCTTCGGGGCTTCCACCGGGGAGCTGTTTTTT.

The chain links TRBV11-2 to TRBJ2-3, with a tentative D call TRBD2 (6 bases). Germline V gives CDR1 SGHAT, CDR2 FQNNGV. V lost 5 bases and J 0 bases, leaving 12 bases between the germline ends. The CDR3 is 15 residues long. The CDR3 sequence: CASSRGTLSTDTQYF. The CDR3, as DNA: TGTGCCAGCAGCCGCGGGACGCTAAGCACAGATACGCAGTATTTT.

The J gene is TRBJ1-2, the V gene TRBV19; maybe TRBD1 (5 bases). V lost 5 bases and J lost 6, with 13 bases in between. Looked up from germline, CDR1 is LNHDA and CDR2 is SQIVND (reference sequence). The CDR3 is 13 amino acids. CDR3 loop: CASSYPRDHGYTF. CDR3 bases: TGTGCCAGTAGTTACCCCCGGGACCATGGCTACACCTTC.

The chain links TRBV5-1 to TRBJ2-7; 12 nucleotides agree with TRBD2. Per germline, CDR1 SGHRS and CDR2 YFSETQ. This CDR3 spans 15 amino acids. Trimming cost V 3 bases and J 2 bases; bases outside gene matches: 3. The DNA for the CDR3 is TGCGCCAGCAGCTCTGGACTAGCGGGGACCTACGAGCAGTACTTC. Its protein product is CASSSGLAGTYEQYF.

This sequence joins TRBV9 and TRBJ2-7, with 10 positions matching TRBD2. The CDR3 consists of 16 residues. Trimming removed 4 bases from V and 7 bases from J; junction bases left unmatched: 14. Germline CDR1 reads SGDLS; CDR2 reads YYNGEE. Here the CDR3 reads CASSPQDSGGAREQYF. CDR3 in DNA: TGTGCCAGCAGCCCCCAGGACAGCGGGGGGGCCAGAGAGCAGTACTTC.

The table lists this clone with a few counts. The rearrangement uses TRBV10-3 and TRBJ1-6, with D hard to call. Germline CDR1 reads ENHRY; CDR2 reads SYGVKD. The germline V and J ends were trimmed by 0 bases and 7 bases, with 13 bases remaining between them. CDR3 size: 16 residues. In DNA, the CDR3 is TGTGCCATCAGTGAGTCCGTCGTGGCAAGGAATTCACCCCTCCACTTT. Encoded protein: CAISESVVARNSPLHF.

The J gene is TRBJ1-1, the V gene TRBV19; perhaps TRBD1 as D (6 bases). Germline assignment: CDR1 LNHDA and CDR2 SQIVND (reference sequence). V gave up 6 bases and J gave up 3 bases, with 20 bases separating them. The CDR3 length is 16 residues. The CDR3 nucleotides read TGTGCCAGTAGCCTACCCTTACTCACAGGGCACACTGAAGCTTTCTTT. Residues: CASSLPLLTGHTEAFF.

The rearrangement links TRBV6-2 or TRBV6-3 to TRBJ1-5; 8 bases map to TRBD1. The CDR3 consists of 19 residues. Germline loops: CDR1 MNHEY, CDR2 SVGEGT. The V and J ends lost 4 bases and 1 base, in that order; junction bases with no gene match: 15. CDR3 amino acids: CASSFTGGVVKASNQPQHF. The CDR3 nucleotides read TGTGCCAGCAGTTTTACAGGGGGAGTGGTTAAAGCAAGCAATCAGCCCCAGCATTTT.

This chain connects TRBV6-6 to TRBJ1-2; TRBD1 agrees at 9 bases. This CDR3 has 16 residues. The germline gives CDR1 MNHNY, CDR2 SVGAGI (reference sequence). The V segment lost 4 bases and the J segment 4 bases; nucleotides outside the gene matches: 10. The CDR3 sequence is CASSSTGQGKGYGYTF. The CDR3 DNA follows: TGTGCCAGCAGTTCCACGGGACAGGGAAAGGGCTATGGCTACACCTTC.

The J gene is TRBJ1-5, the V gene TRBV18, with 10 nucleotides matching TRBD1. There are 19 residues in the CDR3. The J segment lost 2 bases and the V segment lost 3 bases, leaving 13 bases of the junction unmatched. Germline V gene data show CDR1 as KGHSH and CDR2 as LQKENI. DNA for the CDR3: TGTGCCAGCTCACCGAGACAAGGACAGGGGGGTGTAGGCAATCAGCCCCAGCATTTT. This codes for CASSPRQGQGGVGNQPQHF. The full variable domain, in which reference TRBV18 and TRBJ1-5 provide the parts outside the CDR3, is NAGVMQNPRHLVRRRGQEARLRCSPMKGHSHVYWYRQLPEEGLKFMVYLQKENIIDESGMPKERFSAEFPKEGPSILRIQQVVRGDSAAYFCASSPRQGQGGVGNQPQHFGDGTRLSIL.

The CDR3 here is CASSPGRGYGYTF. The CDR3 nucleotides read TGTGCCAGCAGCCCAGGACGGGGGTATGGCTACACCTTC. The chain links TRBV5-6 to TRBJ1-2, with a weak D call TRBD1 (5 bases). This CDR3 spans 13 amino acids. Germline V lookup: CDR1 SGHDT, CDR2 YYEEEE. The V and J ends lost 4 bases and 5 bases respectively, with 12 bases between them.

This chain uses TRBV20-1 with TRBJ1-2; 11 bases map to TRBD1. Looked up from germline, CDR1 is DFQATT and CDR2 is SNEGSKA (reference sequence). The CDR3 covers 14 residues. V was pared by 3 bases and J by 5 bases, with 5 bases of the junction left unmatched. The DNA for the CDR3 is TGCAGTGCTAGTCCGGGACAGGGGGGTTATGGCTACACCTTC. Its translation is CSASPGQGGYGYTF.

This clone has only a few counts. V and J are TRBV2 and TRBJ2-2; D remains ambiguous. Germline CDR1 is SNHLY and CDR2 is FYNNEI. This CDR3 contains 11 residues. Trimming pared 6 bases from V and 7 bases from J, leaving 6 bases between. In DNA, the CDR3 is TGTGCCAGCAGGGGTAACGGGGAGCTGTTTTTT. Translation: CASRGNGELFF.

V is TRBV28 and J is TRBJ1-6; the D is unclear. The CDR3 loop spans 14 amino acids. The V gene lost 6 bases and the J gene lost 7 bases, with 13 bases spanning the gap. Looked up from germline, CDR1 is MDHEN and CDR2 is SYDVKM. The CDR3 sequence is CASSPGPRNSPLHF. The CDR3 region has the DNA TGTGCCAGCAGCCCCGGACCAAGGAATTCACCCCTCCACTTT.

This clone has more than one count but fewer than ten. The genes are TRBV7-6 and TRBJ2-2; 15 bases are a match to TRBD2. The junction had 7 bases not matched to a gene; V was cut back by 5 bases and J by 6 bases. The CDR3 runs to 17 residues. Per germline, CDR1 SGHVS and CDR2 FNYEAQ. This CDR3 is CASSRGLAGGPSGELFF. The CDR3 bases are TGTGCCAGCAGCCGTGGACTAGCGGGGGGGCCTTCCGGGGAGCTGTTTTTT.

This clone was picked up a small number of times. The junction departs from the called germline gene at one end, perhaps through a read error. This chain's CDR3 is CASSKDRGDKEGF. The CDR3 DNA reads as TGTGCCAGCAGTAAGGACAGGGGCGACAAAGAAGGGTTC. The V gene is TRBV7-2, the J gene TRBJ1-2; 9 nucleotides line up with TRBD1. The CDR3 extends over 13 amino acids. CDR1 and CDR2 from the germline V gene are SGHTA and FQGNSA.

V usage is TRBV7-8 and J usage is TRBJ2-1; D is ambiguous. The V end lost 5 bases, the J end lost 1 base, and 15 bases lay between the germline ends. CDR3 length equals 16 residues. Germline values: CDR1 SGHVS, CDR2 FQNEAQ. Here the CDR3 reads CASSQPPPESYNEQFF. CDR3 in DNA: TGTGCCAGCAGCCAACCCCCGCCCGAATCCTACAATGAGCAGTTCTTC.

V is TRBV7-2 and J is TRBJ1-4; TRBD1 matches 8 bases. With V trimmed by 4 bases and J by 8 bases, 9 bases remained unmatched. Germline V lookup: CDR1 SGHTA, CDR2 FQGNSA. This CDR3 has 15 residues. The CDR3 DNA follows: TGTGCCAGCAGCTACGGAACAGGGGGTCGAGAAAAACTGTTTTTT. Encoded protein: CASSYGTGGREKLFF.

The V call is TRBV11-2, the J call TRBJ2-7; 10 positions agree with TRBD1. The length of the CDR3 is 15 residues. V shed 6 bases and J 0 bases; nucleotides not matched to a gene: 5. The germline gives CDR1 SGHAT, CDR2 FQNNGV. CDR3 sequence: CASRRQGAYSYEQYF. In nucleotides, the CDR3 is TGTGCCAGCAGACGACAGGGGGCATACTCCTACGAGCAGTACTTC.

This chain connects TRBV5-1 to TRBJ2-1; TRBD1 matches at 10 bases. This CDR3 region has 17 residues. After removal of 4 bases from V and 4 bases from J, the junction contained 11 bases not matched to a gene. Germline CDR1 is SGHRS and CDR2 is YFSETQ. CDR3 coding DNA: TGCGCCAGCAGCGGCGGCGGGTTGGGACAGGGGTACAATGAGCAGTTCTTC. Its translation is CASSGGGLGQGYNEQFF.